The entry below gives a single TCR beta chain sequence along with its context. The antigen is not known. Primers used in a second PCR of roughly 6 to 12 cycles were a sample-barcoded 5' primer and a J-beta primer mix. MiXCR, run by TCRdb on the 5' RACE reads, gives a single entry per CDR3 protein. The repertoire includes more than 1,400,000 distinct CDR3 sequences, approximately 42% of them detected once, and approximately 7.9% sits in the top ten. Germline-derived CDR1 and CDR2 are SNHLY and FYNNEI. This CDR3 is 10 amino acids long. This entry comes from a study of blood T cells in healthy people across ages. On the study more broadly: About one barcoded beta molecule per two T cells was the capture yield of template switching. Study outcomes and limitations: Per million T cells, the diversity of TCR beta decreased roughly linearly as age advanced.

The chain links TRBV2 to TRBJ2-7; D not certain. The J call may be incorrect, as the DNA end agrees better with TRBJ2-4. What was sequenced was blood. This clonotype was obtained from a woman aged 18-29 years in good health. This chain's CDR3 is CASRGYIQYF. CDR3 sequence (DNA): TGTGCCAGCAGAGGATACATTCAGTACTTC.